This TCR beta chain originates from a study of blood T cells in healthy people across ages. The CDR3 is made up of 15 amino acids. In germline, CDR1 is MNHEY, CDR2 SMNVEV (reference sequence). The V end lost 6 bases, the J end lost 0 bases, and 12 bases lay between the germline ends. Each individual donor underwent a draw of ten milliliters of peripheral blood. With a J-beta primer mix and a sample-barcoded 5' primer, a second PCR ran about 7 to 12 cycles. A minimum of 3 million CDR3-containing paired-end reads was obtained for each sample. TCRdb redid the calling of the 5' RACE reads with MiXCR, one entry per CDR3 protein. The sample consists of 500,000 to 550,000 distinct CDR3 sequences, around 24% of them appearing once. These data were also reused for a study on T cells of mothers and their children. In that study: All extracted RNA went into cDNA synthesis, approximately 1.4 ug per 15 ul. Second-PCR amplification with M1S added sample barcodes and 2-4 random nucleotides.

Material: blood. The chain has TRBV27 and TRBJ1-5; D not resolved. The sequence came from a boy aged 10-17 years in good health. Here the CDR3 DNA reads TGTGCCAGCAGAGTAGCGGTAAATAGCAATCAGCCCCAGCATTTT. Its protein product is CASRVAVNSNQPQHF.